One sample yielded the 18 T cell receptor beta chains listed below, sequenced in a study of cytomegalovirus exposure and HLA in healthy donors. PCR was performed using 60 Vbeta and 13 Jbeta primers. Sequenced by immunoSEQ multiplex PCR; TCRdb stores in-frame clones only, minus some. The sample consists of 100,000 to 150,000 clones, roughly four fifths of them appearing once. The sequenced sample was PBMCs. These receptor sequences come from a woman aged 40-49 years in good health and CMV-seropositive.

The genes are TRBV7-9 and TRBJ2-7; D remains ambiguous. Per germline, CDR1 SEHNR and CDR2 FQNEAQ (reference sequence). The CDR3 is 12 amino acids. Trimming removed 5 bases from V and 0 bases from J, with 5 bases in between. The CDR3 region is CASSTPSYEQYF. The CDR3 DNA reads TGTGCCAGCAGCACTCCCTCCTACGAGCAGTACTTC.

This clone was seen only a few times. This sequence joins TRBV6-5 and TRBJ2-7; TRBD2 aligns across 7 bases. Germline CDR1 MNHEY, CDR2 SVGAGI. The length of the CDR3 is 14 residues. The V and J ends lost 7 bases and 7 bases, in that order; junction bases with no gene match: 13. In nucleotides, the CDR3 is TGTGCCAGCAAGACCACTAGCGACCACTGGGAGCAGTACTTC. It specifies CASKTTSDHWEQYF.

This CDR3 is CASSLSSSGRFPREQYF. CDR3 DNA sequence: TGCGCCAGCAGCTTGAGTTCTAGCGGGAGGTTCCCCCGCGAGCAGTACTTC. The V call is TRBV5-1, the J call TRBJ2-7; TRBD2 matches at 11 bases. The V and J ends lost 1 base and 6 bases, in that order; junction bases with no gene match: 12. The CDR3 sequence is 17 residues long. CDR1 and CDR2 from the germline V gene are SGHRS and YFSETQ. Full variable domain (outside the CDR3, taken from reference TRBV5-1 and TRBJ2-7): KAGVTQTPRYLIKTRGQQVTLSCSPISGHRSVSWYQQTPGQGLQFLFEYFSETQRNKGNFPGRFSGRQFSNSRSEMNVSTLELGDSALYLCASSLSSSGRFPREQYFGPGTRLTVT.

The CDR3 protein is CASSGVGTEANYGYTF. The CDR3 DNA is TGCGCCAGCAGCGGGGTAGGGACAGAAGCTAACTATGGCTACACCTTC. The chain combines TRBV5-1 with TRBJ1-2, with TRBD1 matching over 7 bases. Losses at the gene ends were 4 bases for V and 0 bases for J; bases not matched to a gene: 9. Germline V CDR1 and CDR2: SGHRS, YFSETQ. CDR3 length: 16 amino acids.

The chain uses TRBV19 and TRBJ1-5, with 7 bases identical to TRBD1. In germline, CDR1 is LNHDA, CDR2 SQIVND (reference sequence). The CDR3 length is 15 residues. V lost 3 bases to trimming and J lost 0 bases; unmatched junction nucleotides: 2. The DNA of the CDR3 is TGTGCCAGTAGTATCGGGACAGCTAGCAATCAGCCCCAGCATTTT. It is translated as CASSIGTASNQPQHF.

The J gene is TRBJ1-4, the V gene TRBV2; no clear D gene. The germline V and J ends were trimmed by 4 bases and 6 bases, with 15 bases remaining between them. Germline lookup yields CDR1 SNHLY and CDR2 FYNNEI. CDR3 length: 15 amino acids. This CDR3 reads CASSGLDGGYEKLFF. In DNA form, the CDR3 reads TGTGCCAGCAGTGGATTGGACGGAGGGTATGAAAAACTGTTTTTT.

V gene TRBV9 combines with J gene TRBJ2-5; 8 bases map to TRBD2. Germline loops: CDR1 SGDLS, CDR2 YYNGEE. CDR3 size: 14 residues. With 0 bases clipped from V and 4 bases from J, the junction kept 2 bases outside the gene matches. Here the CDR3 DNA reads TGTGCCAGCAGCGTAGATACTAGCGGAGAGACCCAGTACTTC. This translates into CASSVDTSGETQYF.

V is TRBV6-1 and J is TRBJ2-7; 8 positions match TRBD2. Germline V lookup: CDR1 MNHNS, CDR2 SASEGT. V dropped 6 bases and J dropped 8; count of bases not matched to a gene: 27. The CDR3 covers 19 residues. The CDR3 region is CASSERTSWKYAYDSKQYF. As DNA, the CDR3 is TGTGCCAGCAGCGAAAGGACTAGCTGGAAATATGCCTACGATTCTAAGCAGTACTTC.

The chain combines TRBV5-1 with TRBJ2-3; D is possibly TRBD1 (5 bases). CDR3 length: 12 amino acids. From germline, CDR1 is SGHRS and CDR2 YFSETQ. V lost 3 bases and J 11 bases, leaving 13 bases between the germline ends. DNA of the CDR3: TGCGCCAGCAGCTCCACAGGCCACGGGCAGTATTTT. Its protein product is CASSSTGHGQYF.

This rearrangement joins TRBV19 to TRBJ1-6, with D possibly TRBD1 on 5 matching bases. The V gene's germline CDR1 is LNHDA and CDR2 SQIVND (reference sequence). CDR3 length equals 14 residues. The V end lost 7 bases, the J end lost 2 bases, and 9 bases lay between the germline ends. CDR3 amino acids: CASTGGTYNSPLHF. CDR3 sequence (DNA): TGTGCCAGTACGGGGGGTACCTATAATTCACCCCTCCACTTT. Full variable domain (rest looked up from reference TRBV19 and TRBJ1-6): DGGITQSPKYLFRKEGQNVTLSCEQNLNHDAMYWYRQDPGQGLRLIYYSQIVNDFQKGDIAEGYSVSREKKESFPLTVTSAQKNPTAFYLCASTGGTYNSPLHFGNGTRLTVT.

The J gene is TRBJ2-7, the V gene TRBV30; 8 bases are a match to TRBD1. Germline CDR1 and CDR2: GTSNPN and SVGIG (reference sequence). The CDR3 extends over 18 amino acids. J was trimmed by 4 bases and V by 3 bases; bases with no gene match: 20. CDR3 nucleotides: TGTGCCTGGAGCCTTAGGACAGGGCCGATCCAACGAGCATACGAGCAGTACTTC. Its translation: CAWSLRTGPIQRAYEQYF.

V usage is TRBV5-4 and J usage is TRBJ2-1; 9 nucleotides align to TRBD2. The length of the CDR3 is 17 residues. V lost 3 bases to trimming and J lost 16 bases; unmatched junction nucleotides: 23. Germline CDR1 is SGHNT and CDR2 is YYREEE (reference sequence). CDR3 in DNA: TGTGCCAGCAGCTCGACGAGCGGGAGGAGTACAATGTCCCCTTTTTTCTTC. It encodes CASSSTSGRSTMSPFFF.

This chain uses TRBV6-5 with TRBJ1-5; D call uncertain. CDR1 and CDR2 (germline): MNHEY, SVGAGI. V was trimmed by 10 bases and J by 9 bases, leaving 13 bases between them. The CDR3 extends over 11 amino acids. DNA for the CDR3: TGTGCCAACCCCGAGGTTTGGCCCCAGCATTTT. It is translated as CANPEVWPQHF.

The V and J genes are TRBV30 and TRBJ1-3; tentative D call: TRBD1 (5 bases). Germline loops: CDR1 GTSNPN, CDR2 SVGIG (reference sequence). Trimming stripped 5 bases from V and 4 bases from J, with 9 bases between. The CDR3 spans 12 residues. This CDR3 is CAWPGGGNTIYF. CDR3 nucleotides: TGTGCCTGGCCTGGGGGGGGAAACACCATATATTTT. Supplemented by reference TRBV30 and TRBJ1-3, the full variable domain reads SQTIHQWPATLVQPVGSPLSLECTVEGTSNPNLYWYRQAAGRGLQLLFYSVGIGQISSEVPQNLSASRPQDRQFILSSKKLLLSDSGFYLCAWPGGGNTIYFGEGSWLTVV.

The chain is built from TRBV9 and TRBJ2-6; D ambiguous. Germline CDR1 is SGDLS and CDR2 is YYNGEE. The CDR3 has 16 residues. The V gene lost 4 bases and the J gene lost 0 bases, with 11 bases spanning the gap. CDR3: CASSHVLVSGANVLTF. CDR3 in DNA: TGTGCCAGCAGCCACGTACTGGTCTCTGGGGCCAACGTCCTGACTTTC.

The rearrangement uses TRBV29-1 and TRBJ2-2; 9 bases map to TRBD1. The CDR3 is 13 residues long. The V gene's germline CDR1 is SQVTM and CDR2 ANQGSEA. CDR3 loop: CGGGQGNTGELFF. The CDR3 DNA reads as TGCGGAGGGGGACAGGGAAACACCGGGGAGCTGTTTTTT.

This chain connects TRBV7-3 to TRBJ2-3; 11 bases agree with TRBD2. Germline V gene data show CDR1 as SGHTA and CDR2 as FQGTGA. The CDR3 loop spans 16 amino acids. Trimming at V came to 2 bases and at J to 4 bases, leaving 5 bases not matched to a gene. The CDR3 reads CASSLGLAGVADTQYF. CDR3 DNA: TGTGCCAGCAGCTTAGGACTAGCGGGTGTCGCAGATACGCAGTATTTT.

The rearrangement joins TRBV19 to TRBJ2-5; 12 bases align to TRBD2. CDR3 size: 16 residues. Germline assignment: CDR1 LNHDA and CDR2 SQIVND (reference sequence). The junction had 7 bases not matched to a gene; V was cut back by 3 bases and J by 5 bases. In DNA, the CDR3 is TGTGCCAGTAGTATGGCAAGACTAGCGGGAGCCGAGACCCAGTACTTC. Residues: CASSMARLAGAETQYF.